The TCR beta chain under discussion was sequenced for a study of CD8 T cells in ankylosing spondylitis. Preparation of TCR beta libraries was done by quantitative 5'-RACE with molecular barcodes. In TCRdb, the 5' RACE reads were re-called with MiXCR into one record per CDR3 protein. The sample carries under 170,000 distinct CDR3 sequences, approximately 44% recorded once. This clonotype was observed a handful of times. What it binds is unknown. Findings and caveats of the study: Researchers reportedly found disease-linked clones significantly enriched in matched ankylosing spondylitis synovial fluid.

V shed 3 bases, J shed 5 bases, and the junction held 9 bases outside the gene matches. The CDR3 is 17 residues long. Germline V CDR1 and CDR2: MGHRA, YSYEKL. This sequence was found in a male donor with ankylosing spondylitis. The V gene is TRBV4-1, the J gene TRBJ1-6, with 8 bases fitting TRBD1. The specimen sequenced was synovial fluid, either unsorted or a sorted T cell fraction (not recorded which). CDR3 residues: CASSQTPGQEDNSPLHF. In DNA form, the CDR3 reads TGCGCCAGCAGCCAGACCCCGGGACAGGAAGATAATTCACCCCTCCACTTT.